This T cell receptor beta chain comes out of a study of regulatory T cells in long-lasting Graves disease. Noted time point: persistent/refractory GD, antithyroid drugs over 5 years with positive TRAb. Researchers made the TCR library from RNA that was extracted from PBMCs. TCR beta libraries were built with iRepertoire HTBI primers and Arm-PCR of CDR3 regions. One entry per CDR3 protein results from TCRdb running MiXCR on the multiplex PCR reads. This table has over 450,000 distinct CDR3 sequences, roughly a fifth appearing once. Study-level results: TRBV28, TRBJ1-2 and TRBJ2-5 were segments that persistent disease favored.

This clonotype was observed at least ten times. Its antigen is as yet unknown. This CDR3 region has 11 residues. V was cut by 5 bases and J by 2 bases, with 1 base left in between. Germline CDR1 and CDR2: MDHEN and SYDVKM. This rearrangement joins TRBV28 to TRBJ1-5; no firm D call. This clonotype originated in a female donor with Graves disease. The sequenced sample was peripheral blood mononuclear cells (PBMCs), obtained when the disease was refractory, from a patient treated with antithyroid drugs. CDR3 bases: TGTGCCAGCAGTCGCAATCAGCCCCAGCATTTT. Translation gives CASSRNQPQHF. Together with reference TRBV28 and TRBJ1-5, the CDR3 gives the full variable domain: DVKVTQSSRYLVKRTGEKVFLECVQDMDHENMFWYRQDPGLGLRLIYFSYDVKMKEKGDIPEGYSVSREKKERFSLILESASTNQTSMYLCASSRNQPQHFGDGTRLSIL.